The 9 T cell receptor beta chains given below trace back to one sample, sequenced in a study of T cells in tumors and immune-related adverse events. Measured with immunoSEQ multiplex PCR; TCRdb has only the in-frame clones, and not every one. This table has approximately 8,300 clones, around 95% appearing once. Sequenced here: lymph node tissue, sampled from a patient treated with anti-PD-1 therapy. The receptors originated from a female donor with metastatic renal cell carcinoma.

This chain uses TRBV27 with TRBJ1-6; 11 nucleotides align to TRBD1. The CDR3 totals 18 residues. CDR1 is MNHEY and CDR2 is SMNVEV in the germline V gene (reference sequence). Losses at the gene ends were 6 bases for V and 8 bases for J; bases not matched to a gene: 15. CDR3 sequence reads: CASSRTPEGQGVDSPLHF. CDR3 in DNA: TGTGCCAGCAGCCGAACACCCGAGGGACAGGGGGTTGATTCACCCCTCCACTTT.

The chain carries TRBV6-5 and TRBJ1-5, with D possibly matching TRBD1 (5 bases). V lost 6 bases to trimming and J lost 12 bases, with 21 bases between them. The CDR3 totals 14 residues. Germline-derived CDR1 and CDR2 are MNHEY and SVGAGI. The CDR3 sequence: CASSGTDGVVGQHF. CDR3 bases: TGTGCCAGCAGCGGGACGGATGGGGTTGTAGGCCAGCATTTT.

The J gene is TRBJ1-5, the V gene TRBV4-3; TRBD1 matches 7 bases. V shed 0 bases, J shed 3 bases, and the junction held 8 bases outside the gene matches. The length of the CDR3 is 17 residues. Germline V lookup: CDR1 LGHNA, CDR2 YSLEER. The CDR3 loop reads CASSQDAGGSLNQPQHF. CDR3 DNA: TGCGCCAGCAGCCAAGATGCAGGGGGTAGCCTCAATCAGCCCCAGCATTTT.

As DNA, the CDR3 is TGTGCCAGCAGGTTGGAGACCACAGATACGCAGTATTTT. Its protein product is CASRLETTDTQYF. V usage is TRBV7-8 and J usage is TRBJ2-3; D ambiguous. The CDR3 runs 13 residues. The germline V and J ends were trimmed by 6 bases and 2 bases, with 9 bases remaining between them. Germline lookup yields CDR1 SGHVS and CDR2 FQNEAQ.

V and J are TRBV11-3 and TRBJ2-7, with TRBD2 identical over 11 bases. V gave up 5 bases and J gave up 2 bases; unmatched junction bases: 5. CDR1 is SGHNT, CDR2 YENEEA, per germline. The CDR3 is 15 residues long. The DNA of the CDR3 is TGTGCCAGCAGCCCCGGGACTAGCGGTACCTACGAGCAGTACTTC. It translates to CASSPGTSGTYEQYF. The full variable domain, with the rest looked up from reference TRBV11-3 and TRBJ2-7, is EAGVVQSPRYKIIEKKQPVAFWCNPISGHNTLYWYLQNLGQGPELLIRYENEEAVDDSQLPKDRFSAERLKGVDSTLKIQPAELGDSAVYLCASSPGTSGTYEQYFGPGTRLTVT.

This chain joins TRBV21-1 and TRBJ2-5; the D call in the table, TRBD1, was not verified against the DNA. TRBV21-1 is marked as a pseudogene. The CDR3 contains 16 residues. The CDR3 spells CASSAHADRERETQYF. CDR3 DNA sequence: TGTGCCAGCAGCGCCCACGCGGACAGGGAGCGGGAGACCCAGTACTTC.

This clone was seen only once. The rearrangement links TRBV5-4 to TRBJ1-4; D not resolved. V was shortened by 4 bases and J by 3 bases, with 4 bases between the two germline ends. Germline V gives CDR1 SGHNT, CDR2 YYREEE (reference sequence). The CDR3 is made up of 12 amino acids. CDR3 in DNA: TGTGCCAGCAGCCTTTCTAATGAAAAACTGTTTTTT. Translation gives CASSLSNEKLFF.

The chain is built from TRBV19 and TRBJ1-5; D is perhaps TRBD1 (6 bases). The V end was cut by 1 base, the J end by 0 bases, with 13 bases between. This CDR3 is 17 amino acids long. Germline CDR1 is LNHDA and CDR2 is SQIVND (reference sequence). CDR3 loop: CASSIVAGDYSNQPQHF. CDR3 nucleotide sequence: TGTGCCAGTAGTATAGTAGCAGGGGATTATAGCAATCAGCCCCAGCATTTT.

The chain couples TRBV7-2 to TRBJ2-7; 7 nucleotides match TRBD2. There are 16 residues in the CDR3. The germline V gene encodes CDR1 SGHTA and CDR2 FQGNSA. The V gene end was trimmed by 1 base and the J gene end by 4 bases; junction bases not matched to a gene: 10. The CDR3 here is CASSLEGASGLYEQYF. CDR3 nucleotides: TGTGCCAGCAGCTTAGAAGGAGCTAGCGGTCTTTACGAGCAGTACTTC.